The 22 T cell receptor beta chains given below trace back to one sample, sequenced in a study of a mutant IDH1 vaccine in newly diagnosed glioma. Time point reported: week 5, during vaccination. Vaccination comprised doses that each held 300 ug of mutant IDH1 20-mer peptide, plus topical imiquimod. Their antigens are not known. Method: immunoSEQ multiplex PCR; TCRdb's copy keeps in-frame clones and lacks some. The sample shows about 26,000 clones, more than 65% of them seen only once. Sequenced here: PBMCs, sampled from a glioma patient whose treatment included an IDH1 peptide vaccine. These receptors all stem from a man aged 40-50 years with glioma. Some clones in this sample may be carry-over from other donors' samples.

The J gene is TRBJ1-3, the V gene TRBV7-9; D remains unclear. Trimming cost V 1 base and J 2 bases, with 6 bases left between them. The CDR3 sequence is 14 residues long. Germline V gene lookup returns CDR1 SEHNR and CDR2 FQNEAQ (reference sequence). The CDR3 DNA reads TGTGCCAGCAGCTTAGTTAGTGCTGGAAACACCATATATTTT. Its translation: CASSLVSAGNTIYF. The full variable domain, its missing parts supplied by reference TRBV7-9 and TRBJ1-3, is DTGVSQNPRHKITKRGQNVTFRCDPISEHNRLYWYRQTLGQGPEFLTYFQNEAQLEKSRLLSDRFSAERPKGSFSTLEIQRTEQGDSAMYLCASSLVSAGNTIYFGEGSWLTVV.

The sample holds a few counts of this clone. The chain links TRBV7-2 to TRBJ2-5; 14 nucleotides agree with TRBD2. Germline lookup yields CDR1 SGHTA and CDR2 FQGNSA. This CDR3 comprises 16 residues. After removal of 5 bases from V and 1 base from J, the junction contained 3 bases not matched to a gene. The CDR3 region is CASSQGLAGAQETQYF. CDR3 DNA: TGTGCCAGCAGCCAGGGACTAGCGGGGGCCCAAGAGACCCAGTACTTC. Combining the CDR3 with reference TRBV7-2 and TRBJ2-5 gives the whole variable domain GAGVSQSPSNKVTEKGKDVELRCDPISGHTALYWYRQSLGQGLEFLIYFQGNSAPDKSGLPSDRFSAERTGGSVSTLTIQRTQQEDSAVYLCASSQGLAGAQETQYFGPGTRLLVL.

The gene calls are TRBV18 and TRBJ2-7, with 7 positions matching TRBD1. There are 14 residues in the CDR3. The ends lost 6 bases at V and 3 bases at J; junction bases unmatched: 8. CDR1 KGHSH and CDR2 LQKENI come from the germline V gene. The CDR3 is CASSPRTGLYEQYF. For the CDR3, the DNA is TGTGCCAGCTCTCCAAGGACAGGACTCTACGAGCAGTACTTC.

The chain links TRBV12-5 to TRBJ1-1; D gene unclear. The V gene's germline CDR1 is LGHNT and CDR2 FRNRAP. This CDR3 comprises 11 residues. The ends were cut back, 3 bases at V and 8 bases at J, with 7 bases in the middle. CDR3 protein: CASGFWLEAFF. The CDR3 bases are TGTGCTAGTGGTTTTTGGCTCGAAGCTTTCTTT.

In its sample, this clone was seen a few times. The chain employs TRBV9 and TRBJ1-2; a weak D match, TRBD1 (6 bases). V was clipped by 0 bases and J by 4 bases, with 10 bases between them. CDR1 SGDLS and CDR2 YYNGEE come from the germline V gene. The CDR3 sequence is 14 residues long. CDR3 DNA: TGTGCCAGCAGCGTAGGACAGGAAAGCTATGGCTACACCTTC. Its translation is CASSVGQESYGYTF.

This clone was observed a single time. This chain connects TRBV5-1 to TRBJ2-7, with a tentative D call TRBD1 (6 bases). CDR3 length: 15 residues. CDR1 is SGHRS and CDR2 is YFSETQ in the germline V gene. Between the trimmed V and J ends, which lost 4 bases and 2 bases, there was a span of 16 bases. The CDR3 coding sequence is TGCGCCAGCAGCCCATTCGTGGACAGCCCCTACGAGCAGTACTTC. It encodes CASSPFVDSPYEQYF. Filled out from reference TRBV5-1 and TRBJ2-7, the complete variable domain reads KAGVTQTPRYLIKTRGQQVTLSCSPISGHRSVSWYQQTPGQGLQFLFEYFSETQRNKGNFPGRFSGRQFSNSRSEMNVSTLELGDSALYLCASSPFVDSPYEQYFGPGTRLTVT.

This clone was seen a single time. This chain uses TRBV5-1 with TRBJ2-7; D is unclear. With 1 base removed from V and 5 bases from J, the gap between germline ends came to 13 bases. This CDR3 region has 14 residues. CDR1 and CDR2 from the germline V gene are SGHRS and YFSETQ. DNA of the CDR3: TGCGCCAGCAGCTTGTCAACCCCAAGCCACGAGCAGTACTTC. Its protein product is CASSLSTPSHEQYF.

Only a few counts were recorded for this clone. The rearrangement uses TRBV5-4 and TRBJ1-1; a weak D match, TRBD1 (6 bases). Trimming shortened V by 6 bases and J by 3 bases, and 12 bases separated the two germline ends. This CDR3 contains 13 residues. Germline CDR1 reads SGHNT; CDR2 reads YYREEE (reference sequence). The CDR3 DNA is TGTGCCAGCAAACAGGGCGAGGACACTGAAGCTTTCTTT. Translated: CASKQGEDTEAFF.

As DNA, the CDR3 is TGTGCCAGCAGCTTGGTCGAGTCCTACGAGCAGTACTTC. This gives the protein CASSLVESYEQYF. V gene TRBV5-6 combines with J gene TRBJ2-7; D gene uncertain. The germline CDR1 and CDR2 sequences are SGHDT and YYEEEE. This CDR3 region has 13 residues. V was shortened by 0 bases and J by 1 base, with 5 bases between the two germline ends.

The chain uses TRBV18 and TRBJ1-1; TRBD1 might be the D (5 bases). Germline V gene data show CDR1 as KGHSH and CDR2 as LQKENI. The V and J ends lost 2 bases and 6 bases respectively, with 10 bases between them. This CDR3 contains 13 residues. The CDR3 loop is CASSPGALAEAFF. The CDR3 region has the DNA TGTGCCAGCTCACCAGGGGCCCTTGCTGAAGCTTTCTTT. The variable domain in full, with the rest retrieved from reference TRBV18 and TRBJ1-1, is NAGVMQNPRHLVRRRGQEARLRCSPMKGHSHVYWYRQLPEEGLKFMVYLQKENIIDESGMPKERFSAEFPKEGPSILRIQQVVRGDSAAYFCASSPGALAEAFFGQGTRLTVV.

The chain recombines TRBV9 with TRBJ1-1; perhaps TRBD1 as D (5 bases). Germline lookup yields CDR1 SGDLS and CDR2 YYNGEE. V shed 4 bases and J shed 4 bases, with 8 bases lying between them. The CDR3 has 12 amino acids. CDR3 DNA sequence: TGTGCCAGCAGCTCGGGGGGCACTGAAGCTTTCTTT. This sequence encodes CASSSGGTEAFF.

The chain links TRBV6-5 to TRBJ1-6, with D tentatively TRBD1 (5 bases). The germline gives CDR1 MNHEY, CDR2 SVGAGI. This CDR3 contains 13 residues. With 5 bases removed from V and 6 bases from J, the gap between germline ends came to 8 bases. The CDR3 nucleotides are TGTGCCAGCAGTCGGGGGGGTAATTCACCCCTCCACTTT. Translation: CASSRGGNSPLHF.

The chain combines TRBV10-2 with TRBJ1-6, with D possibly matching TRBD1 (6 bases). Germline CDR1 reads WSHSY; CDR2 reads SAAADI. Trimming took 4 bases from V and 9 from J, leaving 13 bases between them. The CDR3 runs to 14 residues. In DNA form, the CDR3 reads TGCGCCAGCAGTGGGGGGGCAGGGCCTTCACCCCTCCACTTT. It specifies CASSGGAGPSPLHF.

This clone was counted a few times. This chain connects TRBV27 to TRBJ1-1; 9 nucleotides match TRBD1. Germline assignment: CDR1 MNHEY and CDR2 SMNVEV (reference sequence). The V segment lost 6 bases and the J segment 0 bases; nucleotides outside the gene matches: 8. The CDR3 sequence is 16 residues long. In DNA, the CDR3 is TGTGCCAGCAGGAACAGGGGGCCTTATATGAACACTGAAGCTTTCTTT. Residues: CASRNRGPYMNTEAFF.

The genes are TRBV5-4 and TRBJ2-7; D might be TRBD1 (5 bases). The CDR3 has 15 amino acids. Germline V gene data show CDR1 as SGHNT and CDR2 as YYREEE (reference sequence). The ends were cut back, 3 bases at V and 0 bases at J, with 13 bases in the middle. This chain's CDR3 is CASSSDKSLSYEQYF. For the CDR3, the DNA is TGTGCCAGCAGCTCGGACAAGTCACTCTCCTACGAGCAGTACTTC.

This chain links TRBV19 with TRBJ1-1, with a tentative D call TRBD1 (6 bases). This CDR3 has 17 residues. Trimming took off 9 bases at V and 1 base at J, with 24 bases between the two ends. Germline values: CDR1 LNHDA, CDR2 SQIVND (reference sequence). CDR3 region: CASHGKGGSWQNTEAFF. The CDR3 nucleotides are TGTGCCAGCCATGGAAAGGGGGGGTCATGGCAGAACACTGAAGCTTTCTTT.

This CDR3 is CASSGLRPIAKNIQYF. The CDR3 nucleotides read TGTGCCAGCAGTGGGCTACGGCCTATAGCCAAAAACATTCAGTACTTC. V and J are TRBV6-1 and TRBJ2-4; D remains ambiguous. Trimming cost V 4 bases and J 0 bases, with 13 bases left between them. Germline V gives CDR1 MNHNS, CDR2 SASEGT. This CDR3 spans 16 amino acids.

This clone was detected once. The sample carries other DNA sequences with the same CDR3. The genes are TRBV19 and TRBJ1-5; D is uncertain. This CDR3 is built from 13 residues. Germline CDR1 LNHDA, CDR2 SQIVND (reference sequence). V was pared by 3 bases and J by 3 bases, with 6 bases between. The DNA for the CDR3 is TGTGCCAGTAGTATCTCCCTCAATCAGCCCCAGCATTTT. Translation: CASSISLNQPQHF. Full variable domain (outside the CDR3, taken from reference TRBV19 and TRBJ1-5): DGGITQSPKYLFRKEGQNVTLSCEQNLNHDAMYWYRQDPGQGLRLIYYSQIVNDFQKGDIAEGYSVSREKKESFPLTVTSAQKNPTAFYLCASSISLNQPQHFGDGTRLSIL.

The chain employs TRBV19 and TRBJ1-4; D not resolved. The V end lost 10 bases, the J end lost 8 bases, and 23 bases lay between the germline ends. The CDR3 sequence is 15 residues long. Looked up from germline, CDR1 is LNHDA and CDR2 is SQIVND (reference sequence). Here the CDR3 DNA reads TGTGCCACCGATGAAAATAAGGGAGGGAGGGAAAAACTGTTTTTT. This sequence encodes CATDENKGGREKLFF. Using reference TRBV19 and TRBJ1-4 for the parts outside the CDR3, the full variable domain is DGGITQSPKYLFRKEGQNVTLSCEQNLNHDAMYWYRQDPGQGLRLIYYSQIVNDFQKGDIAEGYSVSREKKESFPLTVTSAQKNPTAFYLCATDENKGGREKLFFGSGTQLSVL.

This chain uses TRBV29-1 with TRBJ1-2, with D possibly matching TRBD1 (5 bases). CDR1 SQVTM and CDR2 ANQGSEA come from the germline V gene. V was shortened by 2 bases and J by 6 bases, with 16 bases between the two germline ends. The CDR3 sequence is 14 residues long. The CDR3 coding sequence is TGCAGCGTTGAAACCCACCTTGGGGGGGATGGCTACACCTTC. Residues: CSVETHLGGDGYTF.

The CDR3 region has the DNA TGTGCCATCAGGCCGGGACAGGCAGAGACCCAGTACTTC. This codes for CAIRPGQAETQYF. The chain links TRBV10-3 to TRBJ2-5; 8 bases align to TRBD1. V was clipped by 6 bases and J by 4 bases; unmatched bases: 4. The CDR3 spans 13 residues. Germline V gene lookup returns CDR1 ENHRY and CDR2 SYGVKD.

The CDR3 nucleotides read TGCGCCAGCAGCCAAGGGCCGACAGGACAGGGATATCAGCCCCAGCATTTT. Translated: CASSQGPTGQGYQPQHF. The J gene is TRBJ1-5, the V gene TRBV4-1; 8 nucleotides agree with TRBD1. This CDR3 spans 17 amino acids. After removal of 1 base from V and 5 bases from J, the junction contained 10 bases not matched to a gene. The V gene's germline CDR1 is MGHRA and CDR2 YSYEKL.